This TCR beta chain was identified in a study of tumor-infiltrating lymphocytes in glioblastoma multiforme. Study-wide results and caveats: TCR plus mutation findings rest on a single glioblastoma patient. Functional subtype sorting of these T cells was not performed. RNA-based TCR sequencing may distort clone frequencies, since cells carry unequal TCR transcript numbers.

Three nested ARM-PCR rounds with V-beta and C-beta primers built TCRB libraries. TCRB cDNA was made from approximately 550 ng total RNA. A single record per CDR3 protein comes from TCRdb applying MiXCR to the multiplex PCR reads. Among 13,000 or so distinct CDR3 sequences listed, roughly 70% were seen once. This clonotype is categorized as medium-sized. What it recognizes is unknown. CDR3 length: 13 amino acids. V was trimmed by 2 bases and J by 10 bases, leaving 14 bases between them. CDR1 is MGHRA and CDR2 is YSYEKL in the germline V gene. Sequencing used brain tumor tissue. The chain combines TRBV4-1 with TRBJ2-5; no firm D call. This TCR was sampled from a male donor with glioblastoma. The CDR3 DNA reads TGCGCCAGCAGCCAAATACATAGTTTGGACCAGTACTTC. This gives the protein CASSQIHSLDQYF.